The next 9 T cell receptor beta chains were all read from a single sample in a study of T-cell memory formation after mild COVID-19. In TCRdb, the 5' RACE reads were re-called with MiXCR into one record per CDR3 protein. This table has fewer than 500,000 distinct CDR3 sequences, approximately 23% appearing once. Sequenced input: PBMCs or a T cell subset sorted from them (not recorded which). All receptors come from an adult woman who had mild COVID-19 (a few samples of this study predate the infection). Cell type and time point are not known.

This clonotype was seen a handful of times. CDR3 in DNA: TGTGCCAGCAGTTTATCTGGCGGGGGTACCTACGAGCAGTACTTC. This sequence encodes CASSLSGGGTYEQYF. V usage is TRBV27 and J usage is TRBJ2-7; 7 bases line up with TRBD2. The germline V gene has CDR1 MNHEY and CDR2 SMNVEV (reference sequence). The ends lost 0 bases at V and 2 bases at J; junction bases unmatched: 4. The CDR3 covers 15 residues.

This clonotype was counted a few times. This chain connects TRBV10-3 to TRBJ1-6, with no clear D. CDR1 is ENHRY and CDR2 is SYGVKD in the germline V gene. The CDR3 is 14 residues long. The V end was cut by 6 bases, the J end by 10 bases, with 16 bases between. The CDR3 DNA follows: TGTGCCATCAGCAGTGGAGGGAGAGTCTCACCCCTCCACTTT. Translated: CAISSGGRVSPLHF.

The rearrangement links TRBV10-3 to TRBJ2-1; perhaps D is TRBD1 or TRBD2 (6 bases each). The germline gives CDR1 ENHRY, CDR2 SYGVKD. Trimming stripped 8 bases from V and 5 bases from J, with 10 bases between. This CDR3 region has 12 residues. CDR3 DNA sequence: TGTGCCATCGAGGGGGGCGACAATGAGCAGTTCTTC. This gives the protein CAIEGGDNEQFF.

This clonotype was recorded a few times. The rearrangement uses TRBV27 and TRBJ1-1; 7 bases match TRBD1. Trimming took 3 bases from V and 8 from J; bases not matched to a gene: 9. Germline CDR1 and CDR2: MNHEY and SMNVEV (reference sequence). CDR3 length: 14 amino acids. CDR3 region: CASSFGAGGAEAFF. The CDR3 DNA is TGTGCCAGCAGTTTCGGGGCAGGGGGAGCAGAAGCTTTCTTT.

The chain links TRBV5-1 to TRBJ2-7, with D unresolved. This CDR3 has 12 residues. Looked up from germline, CDR1 is SGHRS and CDR2 is YFSETQ. Trimming left V 5 bases short and J 2 bases short, with 8 bases between. This CDR3 reads CASRVNPYEQYF. The CDR3, as DNA: TGCGCCAGCAGGGTGAACCCCTACGAGCAGTACTTC.

The V call is TRBV6-1, the J call TRBJ2-7; D possibly corresponds to TRBD1 (5 bases). Germline CDR1 MNHNS, CDR2 SASEGT. V was cut by 0 bases and J by 2 bases, with 20 bases left in between. CDR3 length equals 18 residues. In nucleotides, the CDR3 is TGTGCCAGCAGTGAAGCTCCCAGGGTATACGATATCACCTACGAGCAGTACTTC. Protein: CASSEAPRVYDITYEQYF.

The chain employs TRBV10-3 and TRBJ1-6, with D maybe TRBD1 (5 bases). V lost 6 bases to trimming and J lost 10 bases, with 13 bases between them. Germline values: CDR1 ENHRY, CDR2 SYGVKD. The CDR3 contains 13 residues. CDR3 in amino acids: CAIRGTEKSPLHF. The DNA of the CDR3 is TGTGCCATCAGGGGGACGGAGAAGTCACCCCTCCACTTT.

This chain connects TRBV24-1 to TRBJ2-6; D may match TRBD1 or TRBD2 (5 bases each). V lost 1 base to trimming and J lost 2 bases, with 8 bases between them. Germline CDR1 KGHDR, CDR2 SFDVKD. CDR3 length: 16 residues. CDR3 coding DNA: TGTGCCACCAGTGATTTTGGGGGAGCTGGGGCCAACGTCCTGACTTTC. Translation: CATSDFGGAGANVLTF.

The rearrangement links TRBV5-4 to TRBJ2-2; D unclear. The CDR3 is 16 amino acids. V lost 0 bases to trimming and J lost 1 base, with 10 bases between them. The germline V gene has CDR1 SGHNT and CDR2 YYREEE (reference sequence). The CDR3 sequence is CASSLGIGRNTGELFF. The CDR3 bases are TGTGCCAGCAGCTTGGGCATAGGCCGGAACACCGGGGAGCTGTTTTTT.